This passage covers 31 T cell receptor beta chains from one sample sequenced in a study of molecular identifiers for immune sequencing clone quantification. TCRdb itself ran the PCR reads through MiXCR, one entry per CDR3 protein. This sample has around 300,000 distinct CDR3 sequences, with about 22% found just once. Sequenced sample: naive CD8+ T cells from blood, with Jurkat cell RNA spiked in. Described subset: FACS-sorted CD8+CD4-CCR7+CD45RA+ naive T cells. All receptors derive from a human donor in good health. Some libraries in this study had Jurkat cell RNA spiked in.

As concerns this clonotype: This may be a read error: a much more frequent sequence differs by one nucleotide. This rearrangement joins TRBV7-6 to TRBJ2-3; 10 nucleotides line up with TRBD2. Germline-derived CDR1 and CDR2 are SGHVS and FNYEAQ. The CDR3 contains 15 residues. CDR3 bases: TGTGCCGGCAGCCAAAGCGGGAGGGACGCAGATACGCAGTATTTT. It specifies CAGSQSGRDADTQYF. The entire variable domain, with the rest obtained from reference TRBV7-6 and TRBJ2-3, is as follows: GAGVSQSPRYKVTKRGQDVALRCDPISGHVSLYWYRQALGQGPEFLTYFNYEAQQDKSGLPNDRFSAERPEGSISTLTIQRTEQRDSAMYRCAGSQSGRDADTQYFGPGTRLTVL.

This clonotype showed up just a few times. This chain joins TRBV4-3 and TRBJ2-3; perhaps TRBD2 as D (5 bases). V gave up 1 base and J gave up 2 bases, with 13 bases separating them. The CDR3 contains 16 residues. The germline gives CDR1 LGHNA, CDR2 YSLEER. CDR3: CASSQGMAGPTDTQYF. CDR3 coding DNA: TGCGCCAGCAGCCAAGGGATGGCGGGCCCCACAGATACGCAGTATTTT.

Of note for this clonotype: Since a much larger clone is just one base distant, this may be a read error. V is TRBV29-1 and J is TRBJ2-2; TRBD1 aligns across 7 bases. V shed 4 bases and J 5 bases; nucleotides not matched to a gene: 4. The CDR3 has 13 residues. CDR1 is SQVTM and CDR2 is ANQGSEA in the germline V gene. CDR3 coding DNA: TGCAGCGTTGTACAGGGGTTAACCGGGGAGCTGTTTTTT. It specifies CSVVQGLTGELFF.

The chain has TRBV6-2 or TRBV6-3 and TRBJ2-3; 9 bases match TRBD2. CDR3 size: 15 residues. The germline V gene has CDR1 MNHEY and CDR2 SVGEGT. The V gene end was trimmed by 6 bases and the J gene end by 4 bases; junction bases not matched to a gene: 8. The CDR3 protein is CASREIAGAPDTQYF. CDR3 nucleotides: TGTGCCAGCAGAGAAATAGCGGGAGCCCCAGATACGCAGTATTTT.

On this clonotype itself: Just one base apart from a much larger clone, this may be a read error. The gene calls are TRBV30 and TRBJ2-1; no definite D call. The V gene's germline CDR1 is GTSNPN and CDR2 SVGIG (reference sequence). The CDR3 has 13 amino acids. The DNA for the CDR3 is TGTGCCTGGGGTGTCGGCGACTACAATGAGCAGTTCTTC. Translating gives CAWGVGDYNEQFF.

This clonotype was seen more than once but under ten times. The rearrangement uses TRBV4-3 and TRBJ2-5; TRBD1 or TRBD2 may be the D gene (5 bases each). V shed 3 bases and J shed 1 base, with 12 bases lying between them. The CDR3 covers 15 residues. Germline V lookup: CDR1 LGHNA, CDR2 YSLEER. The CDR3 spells CASSQGVGVQETQYF. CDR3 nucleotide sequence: TGCGCCAGCAGCCAGGGGGTTGGGGTCCAAGAGACCCAGTACTTC.

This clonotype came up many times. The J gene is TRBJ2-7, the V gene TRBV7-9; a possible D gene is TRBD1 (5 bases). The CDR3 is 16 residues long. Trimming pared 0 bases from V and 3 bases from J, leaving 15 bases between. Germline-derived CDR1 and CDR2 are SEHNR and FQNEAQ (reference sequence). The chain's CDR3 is CASSLAGQGIYYEQYF. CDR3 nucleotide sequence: TGTGCCAGCAGCTTAGCGGGGCAGGGTATCTACTACGAGCAGTACTTC.

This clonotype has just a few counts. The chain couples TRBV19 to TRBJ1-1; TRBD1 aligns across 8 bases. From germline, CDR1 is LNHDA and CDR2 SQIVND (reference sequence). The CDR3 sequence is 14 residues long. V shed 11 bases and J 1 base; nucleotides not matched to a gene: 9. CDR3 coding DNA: TGTGCCGGTACCATGACAGGGGCGAACACTGAAGCTTTCTTT. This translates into CAGTMTGANTEAFF.

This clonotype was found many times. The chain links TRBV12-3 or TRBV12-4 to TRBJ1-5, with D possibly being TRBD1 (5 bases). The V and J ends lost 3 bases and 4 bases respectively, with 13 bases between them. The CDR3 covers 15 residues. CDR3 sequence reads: CASSLSWGGNQPQHF. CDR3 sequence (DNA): TGTGCCAGCAGTTTGAGCTGGGGCGGGAATCAGCCCCAGCATTTT.

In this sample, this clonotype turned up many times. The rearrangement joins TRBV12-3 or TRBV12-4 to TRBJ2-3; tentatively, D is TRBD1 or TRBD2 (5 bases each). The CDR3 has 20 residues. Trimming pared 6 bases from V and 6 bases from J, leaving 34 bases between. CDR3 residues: CASRPPPWDEHSRFRDTQYF. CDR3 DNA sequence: TGTGCCAGCAGACCTCCCCCCTGGGACGAACACTCCAGATTCCGGGATACGCAGTATTTT.

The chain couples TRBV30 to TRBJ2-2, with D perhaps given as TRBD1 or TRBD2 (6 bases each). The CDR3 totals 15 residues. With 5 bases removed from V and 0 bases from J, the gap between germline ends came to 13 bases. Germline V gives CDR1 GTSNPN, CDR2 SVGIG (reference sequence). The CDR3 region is CAWESGASNTGELFF. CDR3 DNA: TGTGCCTGGGAATCGGGGGCATCGAACACCGGGGAGCTGTTTTTT. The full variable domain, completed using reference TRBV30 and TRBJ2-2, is SQTIHQWPATLVQPVGSPLSLECTVEGTSNPNLYWYRQAAGRGLQLLFYSVGIGQISSEVPQNLSASRPQDRQFILSSKKLLLSDSGFYLCAWESGASNTGELFFGEGSRLTVL.

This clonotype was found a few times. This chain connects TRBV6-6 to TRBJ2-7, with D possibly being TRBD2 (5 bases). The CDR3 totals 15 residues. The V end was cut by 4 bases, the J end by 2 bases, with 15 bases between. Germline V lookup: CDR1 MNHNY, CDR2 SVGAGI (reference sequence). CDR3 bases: TGTGCCAGCAGTTCCCGGACTGGACTGACCTACGAGCAGTACTTC. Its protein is CASSSRTGLTYEQYF.

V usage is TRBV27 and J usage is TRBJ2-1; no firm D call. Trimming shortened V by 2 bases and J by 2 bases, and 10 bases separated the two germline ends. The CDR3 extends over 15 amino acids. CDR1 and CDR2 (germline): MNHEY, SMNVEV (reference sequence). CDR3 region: CASSLPSPPYNEQFF. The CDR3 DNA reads TGTGCCAGCAGTTTACCCTCGCCCCCCTACAATGAGCAGTTCTTC.

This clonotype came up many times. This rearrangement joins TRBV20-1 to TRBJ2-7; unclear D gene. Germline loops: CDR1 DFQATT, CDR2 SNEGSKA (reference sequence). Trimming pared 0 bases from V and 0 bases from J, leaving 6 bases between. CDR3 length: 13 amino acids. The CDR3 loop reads CSARESYSYEQYF. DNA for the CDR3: TGCAGTGCTAGAGAGTCCTACTCCTACGAGCAGTACTTC.

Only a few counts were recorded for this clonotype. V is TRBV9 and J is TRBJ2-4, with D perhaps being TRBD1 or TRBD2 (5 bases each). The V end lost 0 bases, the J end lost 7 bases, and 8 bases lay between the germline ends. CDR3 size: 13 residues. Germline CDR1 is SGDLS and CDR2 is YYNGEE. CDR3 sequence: CASSVGDLNIQYF. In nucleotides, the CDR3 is TGTGCCAGCAGCGTAGGGGACCTCAACATTCAGTACTTC.

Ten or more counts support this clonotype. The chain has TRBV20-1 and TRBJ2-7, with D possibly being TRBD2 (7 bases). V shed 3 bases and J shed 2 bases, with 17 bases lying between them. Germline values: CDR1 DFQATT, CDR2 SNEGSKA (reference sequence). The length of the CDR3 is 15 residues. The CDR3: CSASWGRGAAYEQYF. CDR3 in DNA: TGCAGTGCTAGTTGGGGACGGGGGGCGGCCTACGAGCAGTACTTC.

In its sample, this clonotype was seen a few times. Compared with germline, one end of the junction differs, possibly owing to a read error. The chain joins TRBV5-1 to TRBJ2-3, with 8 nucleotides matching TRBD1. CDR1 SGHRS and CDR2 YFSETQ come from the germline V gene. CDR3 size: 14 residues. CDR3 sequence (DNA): TGCGTCAGCAGCTTGGACAGGGCTACAGATACGCAGTATTTT. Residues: CVSSLDRATDTQYF.

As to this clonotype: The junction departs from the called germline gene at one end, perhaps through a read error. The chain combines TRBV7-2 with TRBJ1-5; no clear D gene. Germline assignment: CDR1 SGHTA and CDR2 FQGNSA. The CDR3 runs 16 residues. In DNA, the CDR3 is TGTGCCAGCCGCTCCGTTGCATCCGCTAGCCATCCGCCCCCGCCTTTT. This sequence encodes CASRSVASASHPPPPF.

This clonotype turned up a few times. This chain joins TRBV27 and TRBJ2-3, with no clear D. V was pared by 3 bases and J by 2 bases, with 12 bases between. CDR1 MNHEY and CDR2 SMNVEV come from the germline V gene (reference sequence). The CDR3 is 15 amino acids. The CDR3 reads CASSFTAAITDTQYF. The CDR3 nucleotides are TGTGCCAGCAGTTTTACTGCGGCTATCACAGATACGCAGTATTTT.

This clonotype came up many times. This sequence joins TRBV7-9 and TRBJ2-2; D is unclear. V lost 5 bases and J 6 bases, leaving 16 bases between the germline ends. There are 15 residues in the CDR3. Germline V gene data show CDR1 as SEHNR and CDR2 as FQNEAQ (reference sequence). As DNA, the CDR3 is TGTGCCAGCAGCCCATCCGGACGAACCTCCGGGGAGCTGTTTTTT. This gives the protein CASSPSGRTSGELFF. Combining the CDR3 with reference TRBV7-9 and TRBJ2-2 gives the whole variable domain DTGVSQNPRHKITKRGQNVTFRCDPISEHNRLYWYRQTLGQGPEFLTYFQNEAQLEKSRLLSDRFSAERPKGSFSTLEIQRTEQGDSAMYLCASSPSGRTSGELFFGEGSRLTVL.

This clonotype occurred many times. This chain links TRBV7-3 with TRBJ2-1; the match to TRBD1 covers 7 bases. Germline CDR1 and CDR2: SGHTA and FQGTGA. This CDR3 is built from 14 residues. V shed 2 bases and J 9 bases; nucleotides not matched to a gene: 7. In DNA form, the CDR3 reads TGTGCCAGCAGCTTAGACGCAGGGGGACGTGAGCAGTTCTTC. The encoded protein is CASSLDAGGREQFF. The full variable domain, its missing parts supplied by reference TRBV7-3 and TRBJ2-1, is GAGVSQTPSNKVTEKGKYVELRCDPISGHTALYWYRQSLGQGPEFLIYFQGTGAADDSGLPNDRFFAVRPEGSVSTLKIQRTERGDSAVYLCASSLDAGGREQFFGPGTRLTVL.

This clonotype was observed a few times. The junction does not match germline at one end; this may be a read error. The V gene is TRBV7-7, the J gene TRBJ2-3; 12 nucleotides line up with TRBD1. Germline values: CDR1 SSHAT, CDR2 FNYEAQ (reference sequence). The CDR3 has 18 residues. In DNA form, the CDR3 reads TGTGCTAGCAGCCCAAGTATGGGGACAGGGGGCGACACAGATACGCAGTATTTT. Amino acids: CASSPSMGTGGDTDTQYF.

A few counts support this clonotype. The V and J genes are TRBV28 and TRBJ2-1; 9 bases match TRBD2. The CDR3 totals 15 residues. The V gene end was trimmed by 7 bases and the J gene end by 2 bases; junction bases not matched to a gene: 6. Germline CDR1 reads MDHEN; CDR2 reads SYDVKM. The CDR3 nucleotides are TGTGCCAGCAACCGACTAGCGGCTGCCTACAATGAGCAGTTCTTC. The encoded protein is CASNRLAAAYNEQFF.

The CDR3 sequence: CASSYSWGNTAAFF. DNA for the CDR3: TGTGCCAGCAGTTACTCTTGGGGCAACACTGCCGCTTTCTTT. The chain joins TRBV6-5 to TRBJ1-1, with D possibly TRBD1 on 5 matching bases. V was cut by 0 bases and J by 11 bases, with 16 bases left in between. Germline CDR1 reads MNHEY; CDR2 reads SVGAGI. The CDR3 is 14 residues long.

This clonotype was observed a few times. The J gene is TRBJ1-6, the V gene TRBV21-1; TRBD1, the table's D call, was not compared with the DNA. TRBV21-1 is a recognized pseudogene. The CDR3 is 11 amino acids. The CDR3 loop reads CAIEGNSPLHF. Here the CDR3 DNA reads TGTGCCATCGAGGGGAATTCACCCCTCCACTTT.

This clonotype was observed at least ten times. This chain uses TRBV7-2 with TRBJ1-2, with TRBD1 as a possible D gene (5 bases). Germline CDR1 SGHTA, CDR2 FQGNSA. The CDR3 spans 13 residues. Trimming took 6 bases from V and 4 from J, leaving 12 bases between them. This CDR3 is CASSSTGRYGYTF. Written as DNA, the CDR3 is TGTGCCAGCAGTTCAACAGGACGCTATGGCTACACCTTC.

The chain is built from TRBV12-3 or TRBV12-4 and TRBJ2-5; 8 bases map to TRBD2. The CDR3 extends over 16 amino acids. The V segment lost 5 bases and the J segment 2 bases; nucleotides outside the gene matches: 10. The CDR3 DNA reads TGTGCCAGCAGTCTCCTGGGAGTAGCGGGGCAAGAGACCCAGTACTTC. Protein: CASSLLGVAGQETQYF.

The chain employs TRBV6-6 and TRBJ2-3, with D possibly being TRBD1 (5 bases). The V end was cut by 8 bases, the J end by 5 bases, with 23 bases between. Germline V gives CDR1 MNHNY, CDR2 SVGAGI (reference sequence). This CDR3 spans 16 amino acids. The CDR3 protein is CASLLSGPTYIDTQYF. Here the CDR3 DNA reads TGTGCCAGCCTACTGTCAGGGCCGACCTACATAGATACGCAGTATTTT.

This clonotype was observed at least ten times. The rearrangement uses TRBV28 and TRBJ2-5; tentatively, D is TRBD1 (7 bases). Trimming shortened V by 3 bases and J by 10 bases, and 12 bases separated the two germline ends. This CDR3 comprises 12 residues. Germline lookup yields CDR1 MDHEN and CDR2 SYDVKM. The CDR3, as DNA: TGTGCCAGCAGTTTCAGGGGGGCGATCCAGTACTTC. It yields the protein CASSFRGAIQYF.

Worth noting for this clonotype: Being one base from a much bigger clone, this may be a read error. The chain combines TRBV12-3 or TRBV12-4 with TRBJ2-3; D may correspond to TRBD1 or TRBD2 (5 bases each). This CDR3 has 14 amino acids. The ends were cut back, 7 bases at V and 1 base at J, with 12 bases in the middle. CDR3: CASNLGVGTDTQYF. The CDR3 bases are TGTGCCAGCAACCTGGGGGTGGGCACAGATACGCAGTATTTT.

The CDR3, as DNA: TGTGCCAGCGACTCCGGGACCGTCCTAACCGCAGGGGCCAACGTCCTGACTTTC. Encoded protein: CASDSGTVLTAGANVLTF. V is TRBV12-3 or TRBV12-4 and J is TRBJ2-6, with D perhaps being TRBD1 or TRBD2 (5 bases each). V shed 8 bases and J shed 4 bases, with 24 bases lying between them. The CDR3 loop spans 18 amino acids.